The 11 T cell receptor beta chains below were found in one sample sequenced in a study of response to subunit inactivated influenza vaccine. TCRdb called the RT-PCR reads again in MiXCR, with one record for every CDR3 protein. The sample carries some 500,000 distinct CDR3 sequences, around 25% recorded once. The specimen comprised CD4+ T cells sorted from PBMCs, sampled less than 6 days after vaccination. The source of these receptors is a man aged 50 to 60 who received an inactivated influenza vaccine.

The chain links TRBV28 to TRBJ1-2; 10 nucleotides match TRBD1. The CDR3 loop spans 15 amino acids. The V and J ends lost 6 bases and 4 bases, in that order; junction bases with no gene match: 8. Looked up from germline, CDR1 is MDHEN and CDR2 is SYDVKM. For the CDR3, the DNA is TGTGCCAGCAGCATCGACAGGGGGCGTACCTATGGCTACACCTTC. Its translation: CASSIDRGRTYGYTF.

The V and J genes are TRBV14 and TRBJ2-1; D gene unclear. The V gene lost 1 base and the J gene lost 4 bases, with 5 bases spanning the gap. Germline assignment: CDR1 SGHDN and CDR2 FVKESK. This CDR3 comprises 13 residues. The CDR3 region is CASSQASYNEQFF. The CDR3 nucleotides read TGTGCCAGCAGCCAAGCCAGTTACAATGAGCAGTTCTTC. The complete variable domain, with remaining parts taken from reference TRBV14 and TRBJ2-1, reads EAGVTQFPSHSVIEKGQTVTLRCDPISGHDNLYWYRRVMGKEIKFLLHFVKESKQDESGMPNNRFLAERTGGTYSTLKVQPAELEDSGVYFCASSQASYNEQFFGPGTRLTVL.

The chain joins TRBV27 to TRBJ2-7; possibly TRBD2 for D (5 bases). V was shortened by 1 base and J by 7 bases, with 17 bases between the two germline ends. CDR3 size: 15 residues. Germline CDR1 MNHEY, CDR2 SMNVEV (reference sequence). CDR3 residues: CASSLFGWGSGEQYF. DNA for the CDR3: TGTGCCAGCAGTTTATTCGGCTGGGGAAGCGGTGAGCAGTACTTC.

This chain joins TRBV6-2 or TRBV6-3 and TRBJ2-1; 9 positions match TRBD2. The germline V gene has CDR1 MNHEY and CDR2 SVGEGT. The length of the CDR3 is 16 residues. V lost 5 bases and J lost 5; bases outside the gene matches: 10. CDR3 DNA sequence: TGTGCCAGCAGTCCCCGACAAGCGGGAGGCAACAATGAGCAGTTCTTC. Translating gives CASSPRQAGGNNEQFF.

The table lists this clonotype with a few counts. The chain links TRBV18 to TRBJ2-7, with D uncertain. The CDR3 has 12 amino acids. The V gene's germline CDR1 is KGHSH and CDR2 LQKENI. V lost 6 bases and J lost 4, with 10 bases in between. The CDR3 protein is CASSASRYEQYF. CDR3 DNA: TGTGCCAGCTCCGCTAGTCGGTACGAGCAGTACTTC. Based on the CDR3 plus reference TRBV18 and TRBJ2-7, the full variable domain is NAGVMQNPRHLVRRRGQEARLRCSPMKGHSHVYWYRQLPEEGLKFMVYLQKENIIDESGMPKERFSAEFPKEGPSILRIQQVVRGDSAAYFCASSASRYEQYFGPGTRLTVT.

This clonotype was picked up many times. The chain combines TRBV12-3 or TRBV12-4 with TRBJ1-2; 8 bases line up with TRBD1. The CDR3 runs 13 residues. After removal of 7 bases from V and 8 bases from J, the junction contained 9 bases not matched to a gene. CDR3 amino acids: CASTADRVYGYTF. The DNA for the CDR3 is TGTGCCAGCACCGCGGACAGGGTTTACGGCTACACCTTC.

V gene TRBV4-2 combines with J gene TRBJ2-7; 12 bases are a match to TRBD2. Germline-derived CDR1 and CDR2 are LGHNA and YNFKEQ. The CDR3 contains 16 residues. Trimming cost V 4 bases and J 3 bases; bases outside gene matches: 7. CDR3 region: CASSLRTSGINYEQYF. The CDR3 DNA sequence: TGTGCCAGCAGCCTGCGGACTAGCGGGATAAACTACGAGCAGTACTTC.

CDR3 in amino acids: CASSISSETQYF. The DNA of the CDR3 is TGCGCCAGCAGCATCAGTAGTGAGACCCAGTACTTC. V and J are TRBV5-1 and TRBJ2-5; D is ambiguous. The germline gives CDR1 SGHRS, CDR2 YFSETQ. V was cut by 4 bases and J by 5 bases, with 9 bases left in between. CDR3 length equals 12 residues. Looking up the rest from reference TRBV5-1 and TRBJ2-5 gives the full variable domain: KAGVTQTPRYLIKTRGQQVTLSCSPISGHRSVSWYQQTPGQGLQFLFEYFSETQRNKGNFPGRFSGRQFSNSRSEMNVSTLELGDSALYLCASSISSETQYFGPGTRLLVL.

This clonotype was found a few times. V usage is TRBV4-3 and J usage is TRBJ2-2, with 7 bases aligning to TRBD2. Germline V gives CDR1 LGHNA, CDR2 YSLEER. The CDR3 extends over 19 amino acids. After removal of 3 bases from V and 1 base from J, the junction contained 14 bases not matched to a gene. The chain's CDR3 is CASSHDRLPGLRNTGELFF. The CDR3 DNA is TGCGCCAGCAGCCATGATAGACTACCGGGACTAAGGAACACCGGGGAGCTGTTTTTT.

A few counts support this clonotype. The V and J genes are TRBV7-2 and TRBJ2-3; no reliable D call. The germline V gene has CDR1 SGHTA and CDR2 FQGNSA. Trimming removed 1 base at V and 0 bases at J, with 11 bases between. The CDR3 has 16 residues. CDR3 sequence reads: CASSLVSVTSTDTQYF. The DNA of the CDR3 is TGTGCCAGCAGCTTAGTTTCTGTCACTAGCACAGATACGCAGTATTTT.

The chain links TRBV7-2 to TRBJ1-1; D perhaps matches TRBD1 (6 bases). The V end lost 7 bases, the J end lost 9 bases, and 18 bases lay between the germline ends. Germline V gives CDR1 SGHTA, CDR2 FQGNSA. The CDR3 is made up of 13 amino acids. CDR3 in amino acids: CASNLDRGGKAFF. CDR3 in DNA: TGTGCCAGCAACCTAGATAGGGGGGGGAAAGCTTTCTTT.